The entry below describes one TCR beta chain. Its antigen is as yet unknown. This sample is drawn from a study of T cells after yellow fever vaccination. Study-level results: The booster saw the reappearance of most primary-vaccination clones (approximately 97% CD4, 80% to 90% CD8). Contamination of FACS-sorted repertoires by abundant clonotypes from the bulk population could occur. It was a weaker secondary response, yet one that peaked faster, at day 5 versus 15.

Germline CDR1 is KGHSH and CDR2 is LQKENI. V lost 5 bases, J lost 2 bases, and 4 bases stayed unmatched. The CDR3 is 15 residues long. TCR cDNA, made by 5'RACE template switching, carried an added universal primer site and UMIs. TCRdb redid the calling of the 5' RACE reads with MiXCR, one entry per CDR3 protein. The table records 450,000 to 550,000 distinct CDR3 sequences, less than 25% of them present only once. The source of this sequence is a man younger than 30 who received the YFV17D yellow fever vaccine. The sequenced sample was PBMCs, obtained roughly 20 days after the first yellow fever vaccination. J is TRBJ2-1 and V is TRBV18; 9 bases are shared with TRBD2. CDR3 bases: TGTGCCAGCTCAAGGAGCGGGGGGACCTACAATGAGCAGTTCTTC. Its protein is CASSRSGGTYNEQFF. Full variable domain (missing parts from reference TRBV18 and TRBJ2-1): NAGVMQNPRHLVRRRGQEARLRCSPMKGHSHVYWYRQLPEEGLKFMVYLQKENIIDESGMPKERFSAEFPKEGPSILRIQQVVRGDSAAYFCASSRSGGTYNEQFFGPGTRLTVL.